This T cell receptor beta chain came from a study of CXCR3-negative and CXCR3-positive naive CD8 T cells. Across the whole study: Each library gave roughly 1.5 +/- 0.3 million of around 140 million TRB reads. Study-wide results and limits: Hydrophobicity was higher for TRB CDR3s found in CXCR3-positive naive cells than in CXCR3-negative naive cells. Comparison of naive CXCR3-negative and CXCR3-positive cells revealed similar TRBV-TRBJ usage, while memory cells differed.

The naive CD8+ gate required CD45RO-CCR7+CD27+CD95- phenotype. Through 5' RACE with UMI labels, the TRB cDNA libraries were prepared. TCRdb reprocessed the 5' RACE reads, with one entry per CDR3 protein and no DNA. This sample's clone table lists roughly 140,000 distinct CDR3 sequences. Remarks on this clonotype: Its cognate antigen is unknown.

The source of this sequence is a human donor in good health. Some clones in this sample may be carry-over from other donors' samples. Material for sequencing was naive CXCR3+ CD8+ T cells from blood. The sample's subset: CD45RO-CCR7+CD27+CD95- naive CD8+ T cells expressing CXCR3 (TNR3+).

The chain's CDR3 is CSALRAGDSAEPQHF. V gene TRBV20-1 combines with J gene TRBJ1-5. Germline CDR1 is DFQATT and CDR2 is SNEGSKA (reference sequence). The CDR3 has 15 residues.